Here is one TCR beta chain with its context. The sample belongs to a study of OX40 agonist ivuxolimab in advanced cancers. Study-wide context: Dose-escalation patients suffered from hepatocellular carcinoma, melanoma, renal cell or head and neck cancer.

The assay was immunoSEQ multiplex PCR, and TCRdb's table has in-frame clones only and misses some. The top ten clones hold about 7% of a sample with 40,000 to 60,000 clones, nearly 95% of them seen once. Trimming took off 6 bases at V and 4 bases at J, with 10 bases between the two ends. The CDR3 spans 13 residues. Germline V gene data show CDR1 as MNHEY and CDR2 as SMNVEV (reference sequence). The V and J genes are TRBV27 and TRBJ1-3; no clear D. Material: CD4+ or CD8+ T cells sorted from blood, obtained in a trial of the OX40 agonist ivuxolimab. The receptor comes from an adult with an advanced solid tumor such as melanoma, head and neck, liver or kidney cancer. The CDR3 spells CASSRGVGNTIYF. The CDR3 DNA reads TGTGCCAGCAGCCGGGGTGTGGGAAACACCATATATTTT.